A single sample gave rise to the 6 T cell receptor beta chains below, sequenced in a study of T cells in Graves' hyperthyroidism and ophthalmopathy (dated by TCRdb to 2018 to 2020). The library was built by means of multiplex PCR. Instrument on record: Illumina HiSeq 2000. Amplification of TCR beta CDR3 regions was carried out from RNA transcripts. The first round of RT-PCR for the TCR CDR3 was performed with the HTBI primer set and the Qiagen OneStep RT-PCR kit. The public reads were quality trimmed at Q25 with fastp and then assembled into clones with MiXCR by TCRdb, keeping productive beta chains. When rows share a CDR3 protein, they turn into one entry using the most common DNA and genes. In all, the sample holds 550,000 to 700,000 distinct CDR3 sequences, and about 14% of those were seen once. Together, the top ten hold approximately 4.2% of the sample. Specimen: blood. These receptor sequences come from a woman between 40 and 50 years old with Graves' ophthalmopathy.

This sequence joins TRBV19 and TRBJ2-2; 7 bases agree with TRBD1. CDR1 and CDR2 (germline): LNHDA, SQIVND (reference sequence). The trim removed 10 bases at V and 3 bases at J, leaving 14 bases unmatched. The CDR3 is 16 amino acids. The CDR3 coding sequence is TGTGCCACCATGAACAGGGGTCGGTTGGACACCGGGGAGCTGTTTTTT. Translating gives CATMNRGRLDTGELFF. Based on the CDR3 plus reference TRBV19 and TRBJ2-2, the full variable domain is DGGITQSPKYLFRKEGQNVTLSCEQNLNHDAMYWYRQDPGQGLRLIYYSQIVNDFQKGDIAEGYSVSREKKESFPLTVTSAQKNPTAFYLCATMNRGRLDTGELFFGEGSRLTVL.

This clonotype showed up just a few times. The chain links TRBV5-5 to TRBJ1-5; weak D call: TRBD1 (6 bases). Germline CDR1 is SGHKS and CDR2 is YYEKEE (reference sequence). The CDR3 has 15 amino acids. Trimming removed 5 bases from V and 2 bases from J, with 14 bases in between. CDR3: CASSSWGRGNQPQHF. The DNA of the CDR3 is TGTGCCAGCAGTAGTTGGGGGCGAGGCAATCAGCCCCAGCATTTT.

This clonotype has at least ten counts. V gene TRBV2 combines with J gene TRBJ1-2; no definite D call. The CDR3 sequence is 13 residues long. V gave up 5 bases and J gave up 1 base, with 8 bases separating them. Germline CDR1 SNHLY, CDR2 FYNNEI. CDR3 region: CASSRISNYGYTF. The CDR3 nucleotides read TGTGCCAGCAGTCGAATCAGTAACTATGGCTACACCTTC.

The chain links TRBV27 to TRBJ2-2, with a tentative D call TRBD1 (5 bases). Germline assignment: CDR1 MNHEY and CDR2 SMNVEV (reference sequence). Trimming removed 0 bases from V and 4 bases from J, with 12 bases in between. CDR3 size: 16 residues. The CDR3 DNA reads TGTGCCAGCAGTTTATCCCTCCCGACAGTCACCGGGGAGCTGTTTTTT. It specifies CASSLSLPTVTGELFF.

This clonotype was observed at least ten times. This sequence joins TRBV6-5 and TRBJ1-5; D remains ambiguous. Germline V CDR1 and CDR2: MNHEY, SVGAGI. CDR3 length: 13 residues. Trimming shortened V by 3 bases and J by 7 bases, and 10 bases separated the two germline ends. The CDR3 bases are TGTGCCAGCAGTTATGGCCCTGGCCAGCCCCAGCATTTT. Translation gives CASSYGPGQPQHF.

The J gene is TRBJ2-7, the V gene TRBV19; D remains ambiguous. V lost 1 base and J lost 4, with 11 bases in between. The CDR3 extends over 14 amino acids. From germline, CDR1 is LNHDA and CDR2 SQIVND (reference sequence). Written as DNA, the CDR3 is TGTGCCAGTAGTATAGGGGGTCGTCTGTACGAGCAGTACTTC. Amino acid sequence: CASSIGGRLYEQYF.